One and the same sample provided the 14 T cell receptor beta chains below, sequenced in a study of T cell responses to AZD1222 COVID-19 vaccine. The method was immunoSEQ multiplex PCR; TCRdb's version includes in-frame clones alone and lacks a portion of them. The sample carries about 120,000 clones, about 90% recorded once. The starting material was peripheral blood, obtained on day 0 of AZD1222 vaccination. The receptors come from an adult in good health.

This chain joins TRBV19 and TRBJ2-7, with D possibly called TRBD1 or TRBD2 (5 bases each). CDR1 and CDR2 from the germline V gene are LNHDA and SQIVND (reference sequence). The CDR3 runs to 12 residues. With 3 bases removed from V and 6 bases from J, the gap between germline ends came to 9 bases. In DNA, the CDR3 is TGTGCCAGTAGTATGGCAGGGACCGAGCAGTACTTC. This sequence encodes CASSMAGTEQYF.

This sequence joins TRBV12-3 or TRBV12-4 and TRBJ2-2, with D maybe TRBD1 (5 bases). Trimming removed 8 bases from V and 4 bases from J, with 8 bases in between. The CDR3 consists of 12 residues. The CDR3 nucleotides read TGTGCCAGCGGGCAGGGCACCGGGGAGCTGTTTTTT. Amino acids: CASGQGTGELFF.

The V call is TRBV5-1, the J call TRBJ2-7, with TRBD2 identical over 10 bases. Germline trimming cut 6 bases from V and 5 bases from J; bases unmatched to any gene: 8. Looked up from germline, CDR1 is SGHRS and CDR2 is YFSETQ. CDR3 length: 14 residues. The CDR3 DNA reads TGCGCCAGCACCGTCAGCGGGAGGGCCGACGAGCAGTACTTC. This codes for CASTVSGRADEQYF.

The chain links TRBV5-1 to TRBJ2-5; D is possibly TRBD2 (6 bases). V was shortened by 0 bases and J by 3 bases, with 9 bases between the two germline ends. The CDR3 is made up of 14 amino acids. Germline values: CDR1 SGHRS, CDR2 YFSETQ. CDR3 coding DNA: TGCGCCAGCAGCTTGGGACGGGAGAAAGAGACCCAGTACTTC. Translated, it gives CASSLGREKETQYF.

This sequence joins TRBV7-2 and TRBJ1-6; D ambiguous. Trimming left V 5 bases short and J 10 bases short, with 12 bases between. Per the germline V gene, CDR1 is SGHTA and CDR2 is FQGNSA. This CDR3 region has 13 residues. The DNA of the CDR3 is TGTGCCAGCAGCCCTAACCCTGGGTCACCCCTCCACTTT. Translation: CASSPNPGSPLHF.

V usage is TRBV30 and J usage is TRBJ1-4; possibly TRBD1 for D (5 bases). CDR3 length: 13 amino acids. The germline V gene has CDR1 GTSNPN and CDR2 SVGIG (reference sequence). Trimming stripped 0 bases from V and 8 bases from J, with 10 bases between. The DNA of the CDR3 is TGTGCCTGGAGTGTAGGGGTGGGGGAAAAACTGTTTTTT. It encodes CAWSVGVGEKLFF.

The genes are TRBV28 and TRBJ2-7; possibly TRBD1 or TRBD2 for D (5 bases each). The CDR3 consists of 14 residues. Trimming shortened V by 3 bases and J by 0 bases, and 9 bases separated the two germline ends. Germline CDR1 and CDR2: MDHEN and SYDVKM. DNA of the CDR3: TGTGCCAGCAGTTTTCTCGGGACCTCCTACGAGCAGTACTTC. This sequence encodes CASSFLGTSYEQYF.

This clone came up once. The chain joins TRBV11-2 to TRBJ2-7; D remains unclear. Germline V gene lookup returns CDR1 SGHAT and CDR2 FQNNGV. The CDR3 sequence is 11 residues long. V was cut by 5 bases and J by 7 bases, with 9 bases left in between. CDR3 amino acids: CASSGVGEQYF. The CDR3, as DNA: TGTGCCAGCAGCGGTGTGGGGGAGCAGTACTTC.

V gene TRBV2 combines with J gene TRBJ2-7; D may be TRBD1 or TRBD2 (6 bases each). Germline assignment: CDR1 SNHLY and CDR2 FYNNEI. Trimming took off 7 bases at V and 5 bases at J, with 18 bases between the two ends. The CDR3 is 14 amino acids. CDR3 loop: CASIGGTIGHEQYF. The CDR3 coding sequence is TGTGCCAGCATTGGAGGGACAATAGGCCACGAGCAGTACTTC.

The CDR3 DNA follows: TGTGCCAGCCAGGGGGCTAATCAGCCCCAGCATTTT. Its translation is CASQGANQPQHF. The rearrangement uses TRBV2 and TRBJ1-5; 8 bases align to TRBD1. This CDR3 is 12 amino acids long. Germline CDR1 is SNHLY and CDR2 is FYNNEI. The trim removed 8 bases at V and 4 bases at J, leaving 1 base unmatched. The full variable domain, completed using reference TRBV2 and TRBJ1-5, is EPEVTQTPSHQVTQMGQEVILRCVPISNHLYFYWYRQILGQKVEFLVSFYNNEISEKSEIFDDQFSVERPDGSNFTLKIRSTKLEDSAMYFCASQGANQPQHFGDGTRLSIL.

In DNA form, the CDR3 reads TGTGCCAGCAGTAACAATATAGGTGAGACCCAGTACTTC. It specifies CASSNNIGETQYF. The gene calls are TRBV12-3 or TRBV12-4 and TRBJ2-5, with D hard to call. The CDR3 length is 13 residues. V was trimmed by 5 bases and J by 5 bases, leaving 12 bases between them.

V usage is TRBV6-4 and J usage is TRBJ2-1, with 8 positions matching TRBD2. The ends lost 0 bases at V and 8 bases at J; junction bases unmatched: 9. CDR1 is MRHNA and CDR2 is SNTAGT in the germline V gene. The CDR3 consists of 16 residues. The CDR3 here is CASSDSVGGGRDEQFF. The CDR3, as DNA: TGTGCCAGCAGTGACTCGGTCGGCGGGGGGAGGGATGAGCAGTTCTTC.

The chain uses TRBV30 and TRBJ2-5; a weak D match, TRBD1 (5 bases). The germline CDR1 and CDR2 sequences are GTSNPN and SVGIG (reference sequence). V was pared by 4 bases and J by 5 bases, with 8 bases between. There are 11 residues in the CDR3. The CDR3 spells CAWTGAETQYF. The DNA of the CDR3 is TGTGCCTGGACTGGGGCGGAGACCCAGTACTTC. The full variable domain, completed using reference TRBV30 and TRBJ2-5, is SQTIHQWPATLVQPVGSPLSLECTVEGTSNPNLYWYRQAAGRGLQLLFYSVGIGQISSEVPQNLSASRPQDRQFILSSKKLLLSDSGFYLCAWTGAETQYFGPGTRLLVL.

This chain connects TRBV6-1 to TRBJ1-2, with D possibly matching TRBD1 (5 bases). This CDR3 has 14 residues. Germline loops: CDR1 MNHNS, CDR2 SASEGT. V lost 2 bases to trimming and J lost 4 bases, with 11 bases between them. The CDR3 reads CASSELDRAYGYTF. As DNA, the CDR3 is TGTGCCAGCAGTGAATTAGACAGAGCCTATGGCTACACCTTC.